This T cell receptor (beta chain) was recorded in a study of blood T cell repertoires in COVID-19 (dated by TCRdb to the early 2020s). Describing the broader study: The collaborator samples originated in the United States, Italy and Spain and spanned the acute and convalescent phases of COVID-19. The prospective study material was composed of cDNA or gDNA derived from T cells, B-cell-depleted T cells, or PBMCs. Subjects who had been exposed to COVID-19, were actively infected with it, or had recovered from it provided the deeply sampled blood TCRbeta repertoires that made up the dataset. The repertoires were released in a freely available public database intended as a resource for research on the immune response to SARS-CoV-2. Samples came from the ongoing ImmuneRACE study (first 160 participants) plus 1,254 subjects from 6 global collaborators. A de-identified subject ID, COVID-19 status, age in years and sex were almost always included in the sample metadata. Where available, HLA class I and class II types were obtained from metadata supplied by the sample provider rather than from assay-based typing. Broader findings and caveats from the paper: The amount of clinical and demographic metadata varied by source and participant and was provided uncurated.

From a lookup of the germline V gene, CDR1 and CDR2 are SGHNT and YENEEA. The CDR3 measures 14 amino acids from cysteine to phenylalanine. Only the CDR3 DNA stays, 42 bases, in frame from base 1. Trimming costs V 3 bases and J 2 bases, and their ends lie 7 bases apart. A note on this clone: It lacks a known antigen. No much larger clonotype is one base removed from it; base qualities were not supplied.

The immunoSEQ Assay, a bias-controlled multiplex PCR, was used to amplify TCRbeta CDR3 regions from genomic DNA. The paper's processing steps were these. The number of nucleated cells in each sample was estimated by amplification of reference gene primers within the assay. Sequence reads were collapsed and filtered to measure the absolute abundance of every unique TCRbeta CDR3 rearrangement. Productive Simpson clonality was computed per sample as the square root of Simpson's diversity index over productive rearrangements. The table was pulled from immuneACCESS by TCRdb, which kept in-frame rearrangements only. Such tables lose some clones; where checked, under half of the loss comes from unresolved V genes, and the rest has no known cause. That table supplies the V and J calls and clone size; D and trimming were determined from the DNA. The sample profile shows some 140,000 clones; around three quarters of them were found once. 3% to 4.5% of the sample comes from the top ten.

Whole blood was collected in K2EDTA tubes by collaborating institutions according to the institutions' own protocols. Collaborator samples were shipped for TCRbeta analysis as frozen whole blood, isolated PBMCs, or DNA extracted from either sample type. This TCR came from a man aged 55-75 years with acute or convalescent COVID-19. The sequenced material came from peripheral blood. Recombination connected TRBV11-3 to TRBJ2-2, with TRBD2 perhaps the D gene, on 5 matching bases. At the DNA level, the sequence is TGTGCCAGCAGCTTTGGACTTAACACCGGGGAGCTGTTTTTT. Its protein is CASSFGLNTGELFF.